This TCR beta chain was documented in a study of OX40 agonist ivuxolimab in advanced cancers. Study in general: Patients were treated with intravenous ivuxolimab, dosed at 0.01 to 10 mg/kg and infused every 2 weeks.

The CDR3 loop spans 13 amino acids. V dropped 6 bases and J dropped 3; count of bases not matched to a gene: 2. Germline V gene data show CDR1 as LGHNT and CDR2 as FRNRAP. The assay was immunoSEQ multiplex PCR, and TCRdb's table has in-frame clones only and misses some. Of around 76,000 clones in the sample, about nine tenths are singletons; the top ten hold about 0.5%. Autoimmune disease history or systemic immunosuppression barred patients. Baseline, cycle 4 day 1, and cycle 7 day 1 were the blood sampling points. Overall study results and limits: Expanded clones belonging to CD8+ T cells outnumbered, on average, those of CD4+.

With respect to this clone: What it recognizes is unknown.

The source is an adult with an advanced solid tumor such as melanoma, head and neck, liver or kidney cancer. The rearrangement links TRBV12-5 to TRBJ2-3, with 8 bases identical to TRBD2. The sequencing here drew on CD4+ or CD8+ T cells sorted from blood, taken in a trial of the OX40 agonist ivuxolimab. In DNA, the CDR3 is TGTGCTAGTGGGTCGGGGGGGACAGATACGCAGTATTTT. Translating it yields CASGSGGTDTQYF.